A single sample is the source of the 15 T cell receptor beta chains below, sequenced in a study of shared clonotypes between healthy human individuals (dated by TCRdb to about 2020). Library method: the immunoSEQ multiplex PCR assay. What TCRdb holds here is the immuneACCESS table cut down to in-frame rearrangements. Part of the clones is not present; checked against another copy, under half of the missing clones reflect an unresolved V gene, and the others are unexplained. This sample is represented by about 1 million clones; more than 65% of them were singletons. Nearly 1.5% of the sample rests with the top ten. What was sequenced was memory CD4+ T cells sorted from blood. Sample cell subset or site, as interpreted from the label and publication: CD45RA-negative fraction. These receptors came from a man aged 18 to 29 in good health.

This sequence joins TRBV19 and TRBJ2-5, with 7 nucleotides matching TRBD1. The germline V gene has CDR1 LNHDA and CDR2 SQIVND (reference sequence). The ends lost 5 bases at V and 3 bases at J; junction bases unmatched: 9. The CDR3 spans 15 residues. The CDR3 sequence is CASSAIGQVKETQYF. The CDR3 nucleotides are TGTGCCAGTAGTGCGATCGGACAGGTAAAAGAGACCCAGTACTTC.

Regarding this clone: Other nucleotide sequences in the sample specify the same CDR3. The genes are TRBV5-1 and TRBJ2-2; maybe TRBD2 (6 bases). The CDR3 covers 16 residues. Germline assignment: CDR1 SGHRS and CDR2 YFSETQ. V lost 1 base to trimming and J lost 1 base, with 11 bases between them. The CDR3 region is CASSLRSGVNTGELFF. CDR3 coding DNA: TGCGCCAGCAGCTTGCGGTCGGGGGTGAACACCGGGGAGCTGTTTTTT.

This chain uses TRBV29-1 with TRBJ2-7; D is ambiguous. The CDR3 runs 12 residues. Germline CDR1 is SQVTM and CDR2 is ANQGSEA. V was trimmed by 5 bases and J by 5 bases, leaving 13 bases between them. Written as DNA, the CDR3 is TGCAGCGTTCTCCCAACGGCCAACGAGCAGTACTTC. Its translation: CSVLPTANEQYF.

The chain links TRBV18 to TRBJ2-7; weak D call: TRBD1 (6 bases). The length of the CDR3 is 12 residues. The V and J ends lost 8 bases and 5 bases respectively, with 13 bases between them. Germline assignment: CDR1 KGHSH and CDR2 LQKENI. In nucleotides, the CDR3 is TGTGCCAGCCGATCAGGGGCCCACGAGCAGTACTTC. Encoded protein: CASRSGAHEQYF. Looking up the rest from reference TRBV18 and TRBJ2-7 gives the full variable domain: NAGVMQNPRHLVRRRGQEARLRCSPMKGHSHVYWYRQLPEEGLKFMVYLQKENIIDESGMPKERFSAEFPKEGPSILRIQQVVRGDSAAYFCASRSGAHEQYFGPGTRLTVT.

The genes are TRBV10-3 and TRBJ1-2, with TRBD1 as a possible D gene (5 bases). The CDR3 extends over 15 amino acids. V lost 3 bases and J lost 4, with 15 bases in between. In germline, CDR1 is ENHRY, CDR2 SYGVKD. CDR3 sequence: CAISDTGIRGYGYTF. CDR3 DNA: TGTGCCATCAGTGACACAGGAATAAGGGGCTATGGCTACACCTTC.

V is TRBV27 and J is TRBJ2-2; 9 bases line up with TRBD2. Trimming took 6 bases from V and 5 from J; bases not matched to a gene: 7. The germline CDR1 and CDR2 sequences are MNHEY and SMNVEV (reference sequence). The CDR3 totals 15 residues. CDR3 amino acids: CASRIGTSRTGELFF. CDR3 DNA: TGTGCCAGCAGGATTGGGACTAGCAGGACCGGGGAGCTGTTTTTT.

The chain links TRBV11-3 to TRBJ2-3, with a weak D call TRBD2 (6 bases). The germline CDR1 and CDR2 sequences are SGHNT and YENEEA. This CDR3 has 15 residues. Between the trimmed V and J ends, which lost 1 base and 2 bases, there was a span of 10 bases. The CDR3 bases are TGTGCCAGCAGCTTAGGGCGGGATGACACAGATACGCAGTATTTT. Translation gives CASSLGRDDTDTQYF. The full variable domain, rest sourced from reference TRBV11-3 and TRBJ2-3, is EAGVVQSPRYKIIEKKQPVAFWCNPISGHNTLYWYLQNLGQGPELLIRYENEEAVDDSQLPKDRFSAERLKGVDSTLKIQPAELGDSAVYLCASSLGRDDTDTQYFGPGTRLTVL.

This chain connects TRBV6-1 to TRBJ2-6; TRBD1 is a possible D gene (5 bases). There are 15 residues in the CDR3. CDR1 is MNHNS, CDR2 SASEGT, per germline. V gave up 1 base and J gave up 5 bases, with 9 bases separating them. The DNA for the CDR3 is TGTGCCAGCAGTGAAGGGCAGGGAAGGGCCAACGTCCTGACTTTC. This codes for CASSEGQGRANVLTF.

The chain is built from TRBV19 and TRBJ1-5; 7 bases match TRBD1. Trimming took 8 bases from V and 1 from J; bases not matched to a gene: 8. Germline CDR1 LNHDA, CDR2 SQIVND (reference sequence). The CDR3 has 15 residues. CDR3 coding DNA: TGTGCCAGTGGGACAGCGGCGGTCAGCAATCAGCCCCAGCATTTT. It is translated as CASGTAAVSNQPQHF.

V is TRBV7-2 and J is TRBJ1-2; TRBD1 matches 10 bases. Germline loops: CDR1 SGHTA, CDR2 FQGNSA. V trimming: 5 bases; J trimming: 2 bases; junction bases outside the gene matches: 5. There are 15 residues in the CDR3. The CDR3 DNA is TGTGCCAGCAGCCCGACAGGGGGCGCGAACTATGGCTACACCTTC. This codes for CASSPTGGANYGYTF.

The chain combines TRBV6-1 with TRBJ1-5; 7 bases are shared with TRBD1. The CDR3 sequence is 14 residues long. Germline loops: CDR1 MNHNS, CDR2 SASEGT. Trimming removed 5 bases from V and 4 bases from J; junction bases left unmatched: 5. CDR3 sequence (DNA): TGTGCCAGCAGTTCGGACAGGAGAAATCAGCCCCAGCATTTT. It specifies CASSSDRRNQPQHF.

This clone was found once. This rearrangement joins TRBV6-6 to TRBJ2-1, with TRBD1 as a possible D gene (5 bases). The CDR3 covers 15 residues. The germline CDR1 and CDR2 sequences are MNHNY and SVGAGI (reference sequence). Trimming pared 2 bases from V and 2 bases from J, leaving 10 bases between. This CDR3 reads CASSYRPDTYNEQFF. DNA of the CDR3: TGTGCCAGCAGTTACCGGCCGGACACCTACAATGAGCAGTTCTTC.

This rearrangement joins TRBV18 to TRBJ2-1, with TRBD1 matching 11 bases. Germline-derived CDR1 and CDR2 are KGHSH and LQKENI. The V and J ends lost 4 bases and 7 bases, in that order; junction bases with no gene match: 6. The CDR3 consists of 15 residues. The CDR3 DNA reads as TGTGCCAGCTCACTGGGGACAGGGGGTATTAATGAGCAGTTCTTC. It specifies CASSLGTGGINEQFF. Combining the CDR3 with reference TRBV18 and TRBJ2-1 gives the whole variable domain NAGVMQNPRHLVRRRGQEARLRCSPMKGHSHVYWYRQLPEEGLKFMVYLQKENIIDESGMPKERFSAEFPKEGPSILRIQQVVRGDSAAYFCASSLGTGGINEQFFGPGTRLTVL.

This chain links TRBV5-4 with TRBJ2-1, with 12 bases aligning to TRBD2. Germline CDR1 and CDR2: SGHNT and YYREEE (reference sequence). The CDR3 contains 15 residues. V lost 4 bases, J lost 10 bases, and 9 bases stayed unmatched. For the CDR3, the DNA is TGTGCCAGCAGCACCGGACTAGCGGGATTTGGGGAGCAGTTCTTC. This translates into CASSTGLAGFGEQFF. Using reference TRBV5-4 and TRBJ2-1 for the parts outside the CDR3, the full variable domain is ETGVTQSPTHLIKTRGQQVTLRCSSQSGHNTVSWYQQALGQGPQFIFQYYREEENGRGNFPPRFSGLQFPNYSSELNVNALELDDSALYLCASSTGLAGFGEQFFGPGTRLTVL.

The rearrangement joins TRBV10-3 to TRBJ1-1, with D hard to call. CDR3 length: 11 residues. CDR1 is ENHRY, CDR2 SYGVKD, per germline. The ends were cut back, 5 bases at V and 12 bases at J, with 13 bases in the middle. This CDR3 is CAISTGGRTFF. The CDR3 nucleotides read TGTGCCATCAGTACGGGCGGGAGGACTTTCTTT.